The rows below give T cell receptor beta chains drawn from one sample of a study of cytomegalovirus exposure and HLA in healthy donors. The table came from immunoSEQ multiplex PCR; TCRdb's copy has only in-frame clones and leaves some out. Altogether some 130,000 clones are present, roughly 80% being singletons, with the ten largest covering around 2%. Sequencing was carried out using PBMCs. The receptors derive from a young man in good health and CMV-seronegative. Both conserved end residues are trimmed from each CDR3. Fields, in order: V gene, J gene, CDR3 protein.

v_call: TRBV5-4; j_call: TRBJ2-1; cdr3_aa: ASSLDSYNEQF
v_call: TRBV7-2; j_call: TRBJ1-2; cdr3_aa: ASSSGNNYGYT
v_call: TRBV11-2; j_call: TRBJ2-1; cdr3_aa: ASSSLSGRARNEQF
v_call: TRBV5-6; j_call: TRBJ2-1; cdr3_aa: ASYRRYNEQF
v_call: TRBV9; j_call: TRBJ1-3; cdr3_aa: ASEDSPSSGNTIY
v_call: TRBV5-8; j_call: TRBJ2-4; cdr3_aa: ASSLLRIQY
v_call: TRBV19; j_call: TRBJ2-1; cdr3_aa: ASRRTGGDNEQF
v_call: TRBV14; j_call: TRBJ2-3; cdr3_aa: ASSFSGRTDTQY
v_call: TRBV7-6; j_call: TRBJ1-5; cdr3_aa: ASSLGPGPSGQPQH
v_call: TRBV5-4; j_call: TRBJ1-5; cdr3_aa: ASSWGGPNSNQPQH
v_call: TRBV4-2; j_call: TRBJ2-7; cdr3_aa: ASSQQGTSGTYEQY
v_call: TRBV5-1; j_call: TRBJ2-1; cdr3_aa: ASSLGLAGDPYNEQF
v_call: TRBV7-9; j_call: TRBJ2-1; cdr3_aa: ASSPRTGSYNEQF
v_call: TRBV2; j_call: TRBJ2-2; cdr3_aa: ASVDLAGGSRTGELF
v_call: TRBV27; j_call: TRBJ2-7; cdr3_aa: ASSYRDRVVEQY
v_call: TRBV29-1; j_call: TRBJ2-3; cdr3_aa: SVERDEGADTQY
v_call: TRBV6-1; j_call: TRBJ2-7; cdr3_aa: ASSRSGYEQY
v_call: TRBV7-2; j_call: TRBJ2-5; cdr3_aa: ASTGQGLETQY
v_call: TRBV28; j_call: TRBJ1-5; cdr3_aa: ASSFRDSPHYQPQH
v_call: TRBV5-1; j_call: TRBJ2-1; cdr3_aa: ASSPGQGNEQF
v_call: TRBV11-2; j_call: TRBJ1-2; cdr3_aa: ASSLDLRDRGYGYT
v_call: TRBV19; j_call: TRBJ2-4; cdr3_aa: ASSSILAGAKNIQY
v_call: TRBV28; j_call: TRBJ1-2; cdr3_aa: ASSTAGVPLNLYGYT
v_call: TRBV5-4; j_call: TRBJ2-5; cdr3_aa: ASSPVVAGGGTQY
v_call: TRBV5-4; j_call: TRBJ2-5; cdr3_aa: ASSLEEWGHKETQY
v_call: TRBV5-1; j_call: TRBJ1-3; cdr3_aa: ASSLSGQSWNTIY
v_call: TRBV30; j_call: TRBJ2-1; cdr3_aa: AWSPGLATNEQF
v_call: TRBV11-2; j_call: TRBJ1-2; cdr3_aa: ASSLEMGASYGYT
v_call: TRBV18; j_call: TRBJ1-4; cdr3_aa: ASSPPGTGVNEKLF
v_call: TRBV27; j_call: TRBJ1-4; cdr3_aa: ASSSRGGKLF
v_call: TRBV7-6; j_call: TRBJ2-7; cdr3_aa: ASSLAPGGNYEQY
v_call: TRBV9; j_call: TRBJ1-5; cdr3_aa: ASSAGTGRDSNQPQH
v_call: TRBV7-8; j_call: TRBJ2-1; cdr3_aa: ASSLARQIDNEQF
v_call: TRBV9; j_call: TRBJ2-3; cdr3_aa: ASSVASGRVADTQY
v_call: TRBV20-1; j_call: TRBJ1-1; cdr3_aa: SADYRAEAF
v_call: TRBV6-5; j_call: TRBJ2-7; cdr3_aa: ASSYSLGGGYEQY
v_call: TRBV7-9; j_call: TRBJ1-1; cdr3_aa: ASGGQPNTEAF
v_call: TRBV6-1; j_call: TRBJ1-5; cdr3_aa: ASREYSNQPQH
v_call: TRBV10-2; j_call: TRBJ2-7; cdr3_aa: ASSTGSEQY
v_call: TRBV6-5; j_call: TRBJ2-3; cdr3_aa: ASSSLLPSTDTQY
v_call: TRBV6-5; j_call: TRBJ1-1; cdr3_aa: ASSYGGSVGEAF
v_call: TRBV28; j_call: TRBJ2-7; cdr3_aa: ASEFVRGYEQY
v_call: TRBV28; j_call: TRBJ1-5; cdr3_aa: ASSLGTRDQPQH
v_call: TRBV4-2; j_call: TRBJ2-1; cdr3_aa: ATRQGSGEQF
v_call: TRBV27; j_call: TRBJ2-7; cdr3_aa: ASSRAGVLEWY
v_call: TRBV11-3; j_call: TRBJ2-5; cdr3_aa: ASSLNRGETQY
v_call: TRBV11-2; j_call: TRBJ2-5; cdr3_aa: ASSAGWTSGSGETQY
v_call: TRBV30; j_call: TRBJ2-3; cdr3_aa: AWKVLAPDTQY
v_call: TRBV7-7; j_call: TRBJ2-3; cdr3_aa: ASSLGGGGTDTQY
v_call: TRBV10-2; j_call: TRBJ2-3; cdr3_aa: ARLLAGDRGTDTQY
v_call: TRBV27; j_call: TRBJ1-2; cdr3_aa: ASRTNYGYT
v_call: TRBV6-4; j_call: TRBJ2-3; cdr3_aa: ASSHAEGLAGGKGTDTQY
v_call: TRBV27; j_call: TRBJ2-1; cdr3_aa: ASTPLTRPSEQF
v_call: TRBV7-7; j_call: TRBJ2-2; cdr3_aa: ASRGGENTGELF
v_call: TRBV18; j_call: TRBJ2-1; cdr3_aa: ASSPAYSGRGGEQF